Each of the 23 T cell receptor beta chains below was sequenced from the same sample in a study of blood T cell repertoires in COVID-19. The data were produced by immunoSEQ multiplex PCR, yet TCRdb's version contains in-frame clones alone and is incomplete. The table includes approximately 260,000 clones, roughly four fifths detected once. What was sequenced was peripheral blood. The source of these receptors is an elderly woman with acute or convalescent COVID-19.

This clone was detected once. V usage is TRBV5-1 and J usage is TRBJ2-3; 12 bases line up with TRBD1. Looked up from germline, CDR1 is SGHRS and CDR2 is YFSETQ. V was clipped by 0 bases and J by 4 bases; unmatched bases: 3. The CDR3 is 16 amino acids. In DNA form, the CDR3 reads TGCGCCAGCAGCTTGGAGGGACAGGGGGCCGCAGATACGCAGTATTTT. Protein sequence: CASSLEGQGAADTQYF. The entire variable domain, with the rest obtained from reference TRBV5-1 and TRBJ2-3, is as follows: KAGVTQTPRYLIKTRGQQVTLSCSPISGHRSVSWYQQTPGQGLQFLFEYFSETQRNKGNFPGRFSGRQFSNSRSEMNVSTLELGDSALYLCASSLEGQGAADTQYFGPGTRLTVL.

The chain's CDR3 is CASSPAGGGPFYEQYF. The CDR3 DNA follows: TGTGCCAGCTCACCGGCGGGGGGTGGCCCCTTCTACGAGCAGTACTTC. The rearrangement joins TRBV18 to TRBJ2-7; 8 bases map to TRBD2. The V and J ends lost 3 bases and 3 bases, in that order; junction bases with no gene match: 10. This CDR3 contains 16 residues. Germline V gene sequence: CDR1 KGHSH, CDR2 LQKENI.

The gene calls are TRBV5-1 and TRBJ2-3; a possible D gene is TRBD1 (5 bases). CDR1 is SGHRS, CDR2 YFSETQ, per germline. This CDR3 contains 14 residues. V was cut by 6 bases and J by 3 bases, with 14 bases left in between. CDR3 bases: TGCGCCAGCACCCAGGGTTCTGGGACAGATACGCAGTATTTT. Encoded protein: CASTQGSGTDTQYF.

The chain carries TRBV27 and TRBJ2-7; 7 nucleotides line up with TRBD1. This CDR3 spans 15 amino acids. V lost 5 bases and J lost 7; bases outside the gene matches: 14. The V gene's germline CDR1 is MNHEY and CDR2 SMNVEV (reference sequence). The CDR3, as DNA: TGTGCCAGCAGTACCCCTCGAGGGACAGCCTCTGAGCAGTACTTC. This gives the protein CASSTPRGTASEQYF.

CDR3 sequence reads: CASSPGRNQPQHF. CDR3 DNA: TGTGCCAGCAGCCCAGGGAGGAATCAGCCCCAGCATTTT. J is TRBJ1-5 and V is TRBV7-6, with D perhaps matching TRBD1 (5 bases). Germline CDR1 is SGHVS and CDR2 is FNYEAQ. The CDR3 loop spans 13 amino acids. Trimming shortened V by 5 bases and J by 4 bases, and 9 bases separated the two germline ends.

The chain couples TRBV7-9 to TRBJ1-4; a weak D match, TRBD1 (6 bases). The length of the CDR3 is 14 residues. V gave up 3 bases and J gave up 8 bases, with 13 bases separating them. CDR1 and CDR2 (germline): SEHNR, FQNEAQ (reference sequence). In DNA form, the CDR3 reads TGTGCCAGCAGCTTGACAGGTTCCTCCGAAAAACTGTTTTTT. Its translation: CASSLTGSSEKLFF.

The V gene is TRBV3-1 (or the pseudogene TRBV3-2), the J gene TRBJ1-4; D not certain. Germline lookup yields CDR1 LGHDT and CDR2 YNNKEL (reference sequence). This CDR3 region has 15 residues. V was pared by 5 bases and J by 7 bases, with 17 bases between. CDR3 sequence (DNA): TGTGCCAGCAGCTCGTCACAGTTCTTCCTTGAAAAACTGTTTTTT. It translates to CASSSSQFFLEKLFF.

The V gene is TRBV29-1, the J gene TRBJ1-1; 11 positions agree with TRBD1. V was pared by 2 bases and J by 4 bases, with 6 bases of the junction left unmatched. The CDR3 length is 15 residues. CDR1 and CDR2 (germline): SQVTM, ANQGSEA. CDR3 amino acids: CSVESGQGAVTEAFF. The CDR3 nucleotides are TGCAGCGTTGAATCCGGACAGGGGGCAGTCACTGAAGCTTTCTTT.

CDR3 DNA: TGTGCCAGCAGCTTAATCGATTCGGACAGGGGGTACACCGGGGAGCTGTTTTTT. It specifies CASSLIDSDRGYTGELFF. The chain uses TRBV7-6 and TRBJ2-2; 10 positions match TRBD1. CDR3 length: 18 residues. The germline CDR1 and CDR2 sequences are SGHVS and FNYEAQ. Losses at the gene ends were 2 bases for V and 3 bases for J; bases not matched to a gene: 9. Looking up the rest from reference TRBV7-6 and TRBJ2-2 gives the full variable domain: GAGVSQSPRYKVTKRGQDVALRCDPISGHVSLYWYRQALGQGPEFLTYFNYEAQQDKSGLPNDRFSAERPEGSISTLTIQRTEQRDSAMYRCASSLIDSDRGYTGELFFGEGSRLTVL.

The chain combines TRBV11-3 with TRBJ1-1; the match to TRBD1 covers 9 bases. Germline V gene sequence: CDR1 SGHNT, CDR2 YENEEA. Trimming removed 5 bases from V and 3 bases from J; junction bases left unmatched: 4. The CDR3 sequence is 14 residues long. The DNA of the CDR3 is TGTGCCAGCAGCCCGGGGGACAGGGACACTGAAGCTTTCTTT. Translating gives CASSPGDRDTEAFF.

This clone was detected once. The rearrangement links TRBV7-2 to TRBJ1-3, with a weak D call TRBD1 (5 bases). Trimming took off 4 bases at V and 2 bases at J, with 12 bases between the two ends. Germline assignment: CDR1 SGHTA and CDR2 FQGNSA. The CDR3 runs to 15 residues. The CDR3 DNA reads TGTGCCAGCAGCTCGGGCGGGGGAACTGGAAACACCATATATTTT. Protein sequence: CASSSGGGTGNTIYF. The full variable domain, with the rest looked up from reference TRBV7-2 and TRBJ1-3, is GAGVSQSPSNKVTEKGKDVELRCDPISGHTALYWYRQSLGQGLEFLIYFQGNSAPDKSGLPSDRFSAERTGGSVSTLTIQRTQQEDSAVYLCASSSGGGTGNTIYFGEGSWLTVV.

The chain links TRBV21-1 to TRBJ2-7; the D call TRBD1 from the table was never checked on the DNA. TRBV21-1 is recorded as a pseudogene. The CDR3 runs 19 residues. The CDR3 bases are TGTGCCAGCACCTCCCTACGTACGGTAGGGGGTTTGGGGTACTACGAGCAGTACTTC. Translated: CASTSLRTVGGLGYYEQYF.

With respect to this clone: The sample carries other DNA sequences with the same CDR3. The chain employs TRBV19 and TRBJ2-5, with a possible D match to TRBD2 (5 bases). Between the trimmed V and J ends, which lost 5 bases and 5 bases, there was a span of 6 bases. CDR1 and CDR2 from the germline V gene are LNHDA and SQIVND (reference sequence). The length of the CDR3 is 11 residues. The CDR3, as DNA: TGTGCCAGTAGTCCGGGGGAGACCCAGTACTTC. It codes for CASSPGETQYF.

This clone was detected once. The genes are TRBV7-9 and TRBJ1-3, with D possibly being TRBD1 (5 bases). The CDR3 has 13 residues. Germline V gene sequence: CDR1 SEHNR, CDR2 FQNEAQ (reference sequence). V lost 3 bases, J lost 4 bases, and 7 bases lay in between. Here the CDR3 DNA reads TGTGCCAGCAGCTTCAGGGTCGGAAACACCATATATTTT. As protein: CASSFRVGNTIYF.

This clone was observed a single time. The chain carries TRBV30 and TRBJ2-3; 7 bases agree with TRBD2. The CDR3 spans 14 residues. Germline CDR1 is GTSNPN and CDR2 is SVGIG (reference sequence). The CDR3 bases are TGTGCTCGGGGAGGGCGGGGGAGCACAGATACGCAGTATTTT. It codes for CARGGRGSTDTQYF.

The rearrangement links TRBV11-3 to TRBJ2-5; D possibly corresponds to TRBD2 (5 bases). This CDR3 spans 14 amino acids. V lost 2 bases and J lost 5, with 12 bases in between. In germline, CDR1 is SGHNT, CDR2 YENEEA. CDR3 region: CASSLSTGIETQYF. CDR3 coding DNA: TGTGCCAGCAGCTTAAGTACGGGAATTGAGACCCAGTACTTC.

The chain is built from TRBV9 and TRBJ2-3; maybe TRBD1 (5 bases). Trimming removed 0 bases at V and 5 bases at J, with 10 bases between. The V gene's germline CDR1 is SGDLS and CDR2 YYNGEE. This CDR3 is built from 14 residues. The chain's CDR3 is CASSVVGARDTQYF. CDR3 sequence (DNA): TGTGCCAGCAGCGTAGTAGGGGCCAGAGATACGCAGTATTTT.

The chain carries TRBV7-2 and TRBJ2-3, with TRBD2 matching over 12 bases. The V segment lost 1 base and the J segment 5 bases; nucleotides outside the gene matches: 4. The CDR3 extends over 16 amino acids. Looked up from germline, CDR1 is SGHTA and CDR2 is FQGNSA. This CDR3 reads CASSLGASGGVDTQYF. The CDR3 DNA is TGTGCCAGCAGCTTAGGCGCTAGCGGGGGGGTAGATACGCAGTATTTT. The variable domain in full, completed from reference TRBV7-2 and TRBJ2-3, reads GAGVSQSPSNKVTEKGKDVELRCDPISGHTALYWYRQSLGQGLEFLIYFQGNSAPDKSGLPSDRFSAERTGGSVSTLTIQRTQQEDSAVYLCASSLGASGGVDTQYFGPGTRLTVL.

The chain has TRBV10-3 and TRBJ1-6; 9 bases match TRBD1. The germline V gene has CDR1 ENHRY and CDR2 SYGVKD. The J segment lost 2 bases and the V segment lost 5 bases, leaving 4 bases of the junction unmatched. The CDR3 has 16 residues. The CDR3 loop is CAISPGQGPYNSPLHF. CDR3 bases: TGTGCCATCAGTCCCGGACAGGGGCCCTATAATTCACCCCTCCACTTT.

The rearrangement joins TRBV3-1 (or the pseudogene TRBV3-2) to TRBJ1-5; possible D gene TRBD1, 6 bases. CDR1 and CDR2 from the germline V gene are LGHDT and YNNKEL (reference sequence). Trimming stripped 4 bases from V and 4 bases from J, with 8 bases between. The CDR3 is 13 residues long. The CDR3 region has the DNA TGTGCCAGCAGCCCTGGGACAAATCAGCCCCAGCATTTT. Translating gives CASSPGTNQPQHF.

This clone has a count of ten or more. This chain joins TRBV7-9 and TRBJ2-1; TRBD1 agrees at 10 bases. The germline V gene has CDR1 SEHNR and CDR2 FQNEAQ (reference sequence). The CDR3 has 15 amino acids. J gave up 9 bases and V 4 bases, and 9 bases lay outside the gene matches. The CDR3, as DNA: TGTGCCAGCAGCTACGCCGGGACAGGGGATCGTGAGCAGTTCTTC. It codes for CASSYAGTGDREQFF.

The chain joins TRBV13 to TRBJ2-1, with D perhaps matching TRBD2 (6 bases). This CDR3 contains 16 residues. CDR1 and CDR2 (germline): PRHDT, FYEKMQ (reference sequence). Trimming left V 5 bases short and J 1 base short, with 15 bases between. CDR3 sequence (DNA): TGTGCCAGCAGCACGGGACTGCTTGTTTCCTACAATGAGCAGTTCTTC. Translating gives CASSTGLLVSYNEQFF.

This chain connects TRBV27 to TRBJ1-2, with 7 bases matching TRBD1. J gave up 4 bases and V 4 bases, and 6 bases lay outside the gene matches. This CDR3 contains 14 residues. CDR1 and CDR2 (germline): MNHEY, SMNVEV (reference sequence). The CDR3 bases are TGTGCCAGCAGTTCGACAGACAGGGTCTATGGCTACACCTTC. This sequence encodes CASSSTDRVYGYTF.